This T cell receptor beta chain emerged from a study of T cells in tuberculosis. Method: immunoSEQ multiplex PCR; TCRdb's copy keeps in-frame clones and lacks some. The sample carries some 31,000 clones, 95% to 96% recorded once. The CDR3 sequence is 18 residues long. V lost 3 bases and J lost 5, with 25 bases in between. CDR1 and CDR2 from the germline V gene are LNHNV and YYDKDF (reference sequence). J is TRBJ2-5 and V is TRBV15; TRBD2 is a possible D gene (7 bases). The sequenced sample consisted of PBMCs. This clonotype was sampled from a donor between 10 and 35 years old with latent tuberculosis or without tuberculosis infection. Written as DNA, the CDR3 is TGTGCCACCAGCAGGGGGGAGGGGGGCCCTAGGTGGAGGGAGACCCAGTACTTC. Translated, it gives CATSRGEGGPRWRETQYF.